Shown below are 25 T cell receptor beta chains from a single sample sequenced in a study of T-cell reconstitution after alpha-beta-depleted transplantation in children. The TCRbeta library was prepared with unique molecular identifiers. A single record per CDR3 protein comes from TCRdb applying MiXCR to the PCR reads. The sample yields about 980,000 distinct CDR3 sequences, about 31% seen once. Sample: PBMCs, mostly from graft donor cells, taken 360 days after TCRalphabeta/CD19-depleted stem cell transplant. Receptors were obtained from a boy under two years old who had a stem cell transplant for SCID, so the T cells may come from the graft donor.

This clonotype has just a few counts. Written as DNA, the CDR3 is TGTGCCAGCAGTTGGACAGGGGGCACAGAGACCCAGTACTTC. Translating gives CASSWTGGTETQYF. The rearrangement links TRBV12-3 or TRBV12-4 to TRBJ2-5; the match to TRBD1 covers 11 bases. After removal of 4 bases from V and 4 bases from J, the junction contained 2 bases not matched to a gene. The CDR3 is made up of 14 amino acids.

This clonotype has just a few counts. V is TRBV7-9 and J is TRBJ2-2; D is ambiguous. Per germline, CDR1 SEHNR and CDR2 FQNEAQ (reference sequence). Trimming stripped 8 bases from V and 4 bases from J, with 8 bases between. This CDR3 comprises 12 residues. The CDR3: CASGAFTGELFF. The CDR3 DNA is TGTGCCAGCGGAGCGTTCACCGGGGAGCTGTTTTTT.

This clonotype appeared a few times. J is TRBJ2-1 and V is TRBV6-5; 7 positions match TRBD1. The CDR3 length is 13 residues. Trimming removed 2 bases from V and 10 bases from J; junction bases left unmatched: 5. The germline V gene has CDR1 MNHEY and CDR2 SVGAGI. Here the CDR3 reads CASSYGGQLEQFF. The DNA of the CDR3 is TGTGCCAGCAGTTACGGGGGACAGTTAGAGCAGTTCTTC.

V gene TRBV15 combines with J gene TRBJ2-3; TRBD2 aligns across 8 bases. The CDR3 contains 13 residues. V was clipped by 8 bases and J by 4 bases; unmatched bases: 5. Germline V lookup: CDR1 LNHNV, CDR2 YYDKDF (reference sequence). CDR3 amino acids: CATDGGAPDTQYF. Written as DNA, the CDR3 is TGTGCCACCGACGGGGGGGCCCCAGATACGCAGTATTTT.

This clonotype was seen a handful of times. The chain carries TRBV6-5 and TRBJ2-1; 7 bases map to TRBD2. Germline assignment: CDR1 MNHEY and CDR2 SVGAGI. The V and J ends lost 0 bases and 5 bases, in that order; junction bases with no gene match: 10. The CDR3 extends over 17 amino acids. The CDR3 loop reads CASSYSAPSGENNEQFF. The DNA of the CDR3 is TGTGCCAGCAGTTACTCGGCGCCAAGCGGGGAAAACAATGAGCAGTTCTTC.

J is TRBJ2-1 and V is TRBV11-1; D not certain. This CDR3 spans 15 amino acids. Germline values: CDR1 SGHAT, CDR2 FQDESV (reference sequence). Trimming removed 2 bases at V and 0 bases at J, with 8 bases between. The CDR3 spells CASSLRVGSYNEQFF. DNA for the CDR3: TGTGCCAGCAGCTTACGGGTGGGCTCCTACAATGAGCAGTTCTTC.

This clonotype was found a few times. The chain combines TRBV6-5 with TRBJ2-7; 7 bases fit TRBD2. Germline V gives CDR1 MNHEY, CDR2 SVGAGI. The length of the CDR3 is 11 residues. The CDR3 spells CVSGRPKEQYF. DNA of the CDR3: TGTGTCTCCGGGAGGCCTAAGGAGCAGTACTTC.

This clonotype was detected only a few times. The chain has TRBV5-1 and TRBJ2-1; D may be TRBD1 (6 bases). CDR3 size: 17 residues. The germline gives CDR1 SGHRS, CDR2 YFSETQ. V lost 4 bases, J lost 0 bases, and 17 bases lay in between. The CDR3, as DNA: TGCGCCAGCAGCCGAATTACAGGGCCGGGCTCCTACAATGAGCAGTTCTTC. Translating gives CASSRITGPGSYNEQFF.

J is TRBJ2-1 and V is TRBV20-1; 11 bases agree with TRBD2. The CDR3 runs to 17 residues. Looked up from germline, CDR1 is DFQATT and CDR2 is SNEGSKA (reference sequence). The ends lost 5 bases at V and 0 bases at J; junction bases unmatched: 9. The DNA of the CDR3 is TGCAGTGCTCAAGGGCTAGCGGGGGGCCGCTCCTACAATGAGCAGTTCTTC. This gives the protein CSAQGLAGGRSYNEQFF.

The J gene is TRBJ2-6, the V gene TRBV29-1, with D hard to call. From germline, CDR1 is SQVTM and CDR2 ANQGSEA. This CDR3 spans 16 amino acids. Trimming took 0 bases from V and 0 from J, leaving 9 bases between them. The CDR3: CSVEDLQNSGANVLTF. In DNA, the CDR3 is TGCAGCGTTGAAGATCTCCAGAACTCTGGGGCCAACGTCCTGACTTTC.

The rearrangement joins TRBV6-6 to TRBJ2-7; D remains unclear. Germline CDR1 MNHNY, CDR2 SVGAGI (reference sequence). V lost 4 bases to trimming and J lost 5 bases, with 9 bases between them. This CDR3 has 12 amino acids. CDR3: CASSSSKHEQYF. CDR3 nucleotide sequence: TGTGCCAGCAGTTCCTCTAAGCACGAGCAGTACTTC.

This chain joins TRBV12-3 or TRBV12-4 and TRBJ1-4; possibly TRBD1 for D (6 bases). This CDR3 has 17 residues. Trimming stripped 4 bases from V and 8 bases from J, with 23 bases between. CDR3 amino acids: CASSYPIGRGAGEKLFF. CDR3 nucleotide sequence: TGTGCCAGCAGTTATCCCATAGGTCGGGGGGCAGGGGAAAAACTGTTTTTT.

This clonotype has more than one count but fewer than ten. CDR3 coding DNA: TGCAGTGCTAGAAAAGGTCCCGCCGGGGAGCTGTTTTTT. This codes for CSARKGPAGELFF. The chain links TRBV20-1 to TRBJ2-2; D is undetermined. Trimming removed 2 bases from V and 6 bases from J, with 10 bases in between. CDR1 and CDR2 from the germline V gene are DFQATT and SNEGSKA (reference sequence). This CDR3 region has 13 residues.

V is TRBV7-9 and J is TRBJ2-5; D is uncertain. V gave up 5 bases and J gave up 4 bases, with 11 bases separating them. Looked up from germline, CDR1 is SEHNR and CDR2 is FQNEAQ (reference sequence). This CDR3 has 13 amino acids. Here the CDR3 DNA reads TGTGCCAGCAGCCAAAAGACCACAGAGACCCAGTACTTC. This gives the protein CASSQKTTETQYF.

This chain links TRBV29-1 with TRBJ2-7; perhaps TRBD2 as D (5 bases). Germline-derived CDR1 and CDR2 are SQVTM and ANQGSEA. The V and J ends lost 7 bases and 0 bases respectively, with 13 bases between them. The CDR3 totals 13 residues. This CDR3 is CSAEGSGSYEQYF. CDR3 nucleotide sequence: TGCAGCGCCGAGGGTAGTGGCTCCTACGAGCAGTACTTC.

This chain connects TRBV20-1 to TRBJ2-7, with 9 bases matching TRBD1. V gave up 0 bases and J gave up 6 bases; unmatched junction bases: 3. CDR1 and CDR2 (germline): DFQATT, SNEGSKA (reference sequence). This CDR3 has 13 residues. Written as DNA, the CDR3 is TGCAGTGCTAGAGAGGTGACAGGGGGCGAGCAGTACTTC. It specifies CSAREVTGGEQYF.

The V call is TRBV12-3 or TRBV12-4, the J call TRBJ2-1; D tentatively fits TRBD1 or TRBD2 (5 bases each). The CDR3 extends over 13 amino acids. The germline V and J ends were trimmed by 3 bases and 9 bases, with 12 bases remaining between them. The DNA for the CDR3 is TGTGCCAGCAGTTTTGGCAGGGAGTTTGAGCAGTTCTTC. Protein sequence: CASSFGREFEQFF.

This clonotype was picked up a small number of times. DNA of the CDR3: TGTGCCAGCAGCCGTCGCACGGCCCAAGAGACCCAGTACTTC. Encoded protein: CASSRRTAQETQYF. J is TRBJ2-5 and V is TRBV12-3 or TRBV12-4; D remains unclear. The CDR3 has 14 residues. The germline V and J ends were trimmed by 6 bases and 1 base, with 12 bases remaining between them.

Concerning this clonotype: Since a much larger clone is just one base distant, this may be a read error. The V gene is TRBV29-1, the J gene TRBJ2-2; possible D gene TRBD1, 5 bases. The CDR3 runs to 11 residues. CDR1 and CDR2 from the germline V gene are SQVTM and ANQGSEA. The CDR3 sequence is CSARGTWELFF. Written as DNA, the CDR3 is TGCAGCGCAAGGGGCACCTGGGAGCTGTTTTTT.

This chain uses TRBV20-1 with TRBJ2-7, with D possibly being TRBD1 (6 bases). The CDR3 covers 12 residues. Trimming shortened V by 8 bases and J by 5 bases, and 16 bases separated the two germline ends. Per germline, CDR1 DFQATT and CDR2 SNEGSKA (reference sequence). The CDR3 here is CSSINRDDEQYF. For the CDR3, the DNA is TGCAGTTCAATCAACAGGGACGACGAGCAGTACTTC.

This rearrangement joins TRBV12-3 or TRBV12-4 to TRBJ2-5, with D unresolved. This CDR3 contains 15 residues. V was pared by 3 bases and J by 2 bases, with 13 bases between. CDR3 DNA sequence: TGTGCCAGCAGTTTTTTACTATCCTTTCAAGAGACCCAGTACTTC. Residues: CASSFLLSFQETQYF.

This clonotype was observed a handful of times. The J gene is TRBJ2-1, the V gene TRBV6-1; D not resolved. The V and J ends lost 6 bases and 0 bases respectively, with 15 bases between them. The germline V gene encodes CDR1 MNHNS and CDR2 SASEGT. The CDR3 is made up of 16 amino acids. CDR3 sequence: CASSPGGKSSYNEQFF. CDR3 coding DNA: TGTGCCAGCAGCCCCGGTGGGAAGAGCTCCTACAATGAGCAGTTCTTC.

This CDR3 is CASSQDPYTHEQFF. The CDR3 DNA follows: TGCGCCAGCAGCCAAGACCCATATACCCATGAGCAGTTCTTC. V and J are TRBV4-1 and TRBJ2-1; no definite D call. Trimming left V 0 bases short and J 8 bases short, with 11 bases between. Germline loops: CDR1 MGHRA, CDR2 YSYEKL. The CDR3 consists of 14 residues.

V usage is TRBV6-5 and J usage is TRBJ2-2, with 8 bases that match TRBD1. The V gene's germline CDR1 is MNHEY and CDR2 SVGAGI. J gave up 4 bases and V 0 bases, and 4 bases lay outside the gene matches. The CDR3 consists of 16 residues. CDR3 in amino acids: CASSYSIQGATGELFF. The CDR3 DNA is TGTGCCAGCAGTTACTCGATCCAGGGGGCCACCGGGGAGCTGTTTTTT.

This clonotype was seen a few times. The V and J genes are TRBV20-1 and TRBJ2-7; D is ambiguous. The germline CDR1 and CDR2 sequences are DFQATT and SNEGSKA (reference sequence). This CDR3 region has 11 residues. V was pared by 6 bases and J by 7 bases, with 13 bases between. The DNA of the CDR3 is TGCAGTGCGCCTCTAGTCGTAGAGCAGTACTTC. Amino acid sequence: CSAPLVVEQYF.